The 27 T cell receptor beta chains given below trace back to one sample, sequenced in a study of blood T cell repertoires in COVID-19. The assay was immunoSEQ multiplex PCR, and TCRdb's table has in-frame clones only and misses some. This table holds around 140,000 clones, over 70% found once. The sequencing input was peripheral blood. The receptor source for this set is a woman aged 60-75 years with acute or convalescent COVID-19.

The genes are TRBV7-8 and TRBJ2-7; 11 positions agree with TRBD1. From germline, CDR1 is SGHVS and CDR2 FQNEAQ. Germline trimming cut 5 bases from V and 7 bases from J; bases unmatched to any gene: 10. This CDR3 has 15 amino acids. This CDR3 is CASSTRGQGALEQYF. The CDR3 DNA is TGTGCCAGCAGCACCAGAGGACAGGGGGCGCTTGAGCAGTACTTC.

This chain uses TRBV4-1 with TRBJ2-5; 10 bases match TRBD2. This CDR3 spans 17 amino acids. Germline CDR1 MGHRA, CDR2 YSYEKL. V gave up 3 bases and J gave up 1 base; unmatched junction bases: 8. As DNA, the CDR3 is TGCGCCAGCAGCCATTTCGCAAGACTAGCGGGCCAAGAGACCCAGTACTTC. Translating it yields CASSHFARLAGQETQYF.

This clone was detected once. The chain has TRBV19 and TRBJ2-1; TRBD2 matches at 9 bases. CDR3 length: 15 amino acids. The germline gives CDR1 LNHDA, CDR2 SQIVND (reference sequence). J was trimmed by 9 bases and V by 2 bases; bases with no gene match: 8. DNA of the CDR3: TGTGCCAGTAGTATATCGGCTAGCGGGATTAGTGAGCAGTTCTTC. It translates to CASSISASGISEQFF.

The chain is built from TRBV19 and TRBJ1-2; possible D gene TRBD1, 6 bases. The V end was cut by 5 bases, the J end by 5 bases, with 12 bases between. Germline V CDR1 and CDR2: LNHDA, SQIVND (reference sequence). This CDR3 contains 13 residues. CDR3 nucleotides: TGTGCCAGTAGTTTACAGGGCAAATATGGCTACACCTTC. Translation: CASSLQGKYGYTF.

This chain's CDR3 is CASSLGDSESNDIQYF. As DNA, the CDR3 is TGTGCCAGCAGCTTAGGGGACTCAGAAAGTAATGACATTCAGTACTTC. The rearrangement links TRBV7-9 to TRBJ2-4; the D gene is possibly TRBD2 (6 bases). This CDR3 is built from 16 residues. Trimming stripped 1 base from V and 8 bases from J, with 18 bases between. Per the germline V gene, CDR1 is SEHNR and CDR2 is FQNEAQ (reference sequence).

The V call is TRBV6-6, the J call TRBJ2-3; D is possibly TRBD1 (6 bases). Trimming stripped 7 bases from V and 8 bases from J, with 19 bases between. CDR3 length equals 14 residues. Germline lookup yields CDR1 MNHNY and CDR2 SVGAGI (reference sequence). CDR3 sequence reads: CASIITMGARTQYF. The CDR3 DNA reads TGTGCCAGCATTATTACGATGGGGGCCCGTACGCAGTATTTT.

The CDR3 region is CASSQTVSSYEQYF. In nucleotides, the CDR3 is TGTGCCAGCAGCCAGACAGTTAGCTCCTACGAGCAGTACTTC. The rearrangement uses TRBV7-6 and TRBJ2-7; a weak D match, TRBD1 (5 bases). The CDR3 is 14 amino acids. V was trimmed by 5 bases and J by 0 bases, leaving 11 bases between them. The germline gives CDR1 SGHVS, CDR2 FNYEAQ.

V usage is TRBV10-3 and J usage is TRBJ2-7; tentative D call: TRBD2 (5 bases). From germline, CDR1 is ENHRY and CDR2 SYGVKD. The V gene lost 6 bases and the J gene lost 11 bases, with 17 bases spanning the gap. This CDR3 has 12 residues. The CDR3 region is CAISEGVGVEYF. CDR3 coding DNA: TGTGCCATCAGCGAGGGAGTCGGTGTCGAGTACTTC.

This clone has more than one count but fewer than ten. The chain uses TRBV5-1 and TRBJ2-1; D not certain. V lost 4 bases, J lost 7 bases, and 15 bases lay in between. The V gene's germline CDR1 is SGHRS and CDR2 YFSETQ. The CDR3 is made up of 14 amino acids. The CDR3 nucleotides read TGCGCCAGCAGCCAGTATACGCTCGGGAATGAGCAGTTCTTC. It specifies CASSQYTLGNEQFF. The complete variable domain, with remaining parts taken from reference TRBV5-1 and TRBJ2-1, reads KAGVTQTPRYLIKTRGQQVTLSCSPISGHRSVSWYQQTPGQGLQFLFEYFSETQRNKGNFPGRFSGRQFSNSRSEMNVSTLELGDSALYLCASSQYTLGNEQFFGPGTRLTVL.

The chain combines TRBV20-1 with TRBJ1-4; no reliable D call. Per the germline V gene, CDR1 is DFQATT and CDR2 is SNEGSKA (reference sequence). The V end was cut by 6 bases, the J end by 8 bases, with 10 bases between. CDR3 length equals 11 residues. The CDR3 region has the DNA TGCAGTGCCATGGTACGGGAAAAACTGTTTTTT. It codes for CSAMVREKLFF.

This clone was seen only once. This rearrangement joins TRBV5-1 to TRBJ1-1; D perhaps matches TRBD1 (6 bases). There are 13 residues in the CDR3. Deletions cut 4 bases from V and 8 bases from J, with 15 bases between. CDR1 and CDR2 from the germline V gene are SGHRS and YFSETQ. As DNA, the CDR3 is TGCGCCAGCAGCCACGGACAGCCCCAGGAAGCTTTCTTT. Translated: CASSHGQPQEAFF.

The sample holds a few counts of this clone. The chain is built from TRBV2 and TRBJ1-3; possible D gene TRBD1, 6 bases. Per the germline V gene, CDR1 is SNHLY and CDR2 is FYNNEI. Trimming stripped 6 bases from V and 0 bases from J, with 12 bases between. The CDR3 runs 15 residues. CDR3 residues: CASRQGISSGNTIYF. In DNA form, the CDR3 reads TGTGCCAGCAGACAGGGCATTAGCTCTGGAAACACCATATATTTT.

This clone was counted a few times. The rearrangement uses TRBV6-1 and TRBJ1-4, with D possibly matching TRBD1 (6 bases). The V gene's germline CDR1 is MNHNS and CDR2 SASEGT. V was pared by 2 bases and J by 6 bases, with 19 bases between. The CDR3 sequence is 17 residues long. The CDR3 here is CASSERGSYVSDEKLFF. The CDR3 DNA is TGTGCCAGCAGTGAAAGGGGGTCCTACGTGTCGGATGAAAAACTGTTTTTT.

This sequence joins TRBV7-9 and TRBJ2-1, with 7 nucleotides matching TRBD2. The CDR3 is 14 amino acids. Germline V lookup: CDR1 SEHNR, CDR2 FQNEAQ (reference sequence). Losses at the gene ends were 4 bases for V and 5 bases for J; bases not matched to a gene: 5. DNA of the CDR3: TGTGCCAGCAGCTCCCGGGACTATCACAATGAGCAGTTCTTC. Amino acids: CASSSRDYHNEQFF.

The rearrangement uses TRBV5-1 and TRBJ1-2; tentatively, D is TRBD1 (5 bases). CDR1 and CDR2 (germline): SGHRS, YFSETQ. The CDR3 length is 14 residues. Trimming left V 0 bases short and J 0 bases short, with 6 bases between. In nucleotides, the CDR3 is TGCGCCAGCAGCTTGGCAGGGTCTAACTATGGCTACACCTTC. This sequence encodes CASSLAGSNYGYTF. The full variable domain, completed using reference TRBV5-1 and TRBJ1-2, is KAGVTQTPRYLIKTRGQQVTLSCSPISGHRSVSWYQQTPGQGLQFLFEYFSETQRNKGNFPGRFSGRQFSNSRSEMNVSTLELGDSALYLCASSLAGSNYGYTFGSGTRLTVV.

Note on this clone: The junction does not match germline at one end; this may be a read error. This sequence joins TRBV14 and TRBJ2-7; TRBD2 is a possible D gene (6 bases). The CDR3 totals 14 residues. CDR1 SGHDN and CDR2 FVKESK come from the germline V gene. CDR3 in amino acids: CASSYTSMGSEQYF. The DNA for the CDR3 is TGTGCTAGCAGCTACACTAGCATGGGATCCGAGCAGTACTTC.

The CDR3 sequence is CASSLSGRDADTQYF. In DNA form, the CDR3 reads TGTGCCAGCAGTCTCAGCGGGAGAGACGCAGATACGCAGTATTTT. The chain uses TRBV6-5 and TRBJ2-3, with 8 bases that match TRBD2. Trimming removed 5 bases from V and 4 bases from J; junction bases left unmatched: 8. This CDR3 has 15 residues. Germline CDR1 and CDR2: MNHEY and SVGAGI.

The rearrangement uses TRBV7-2 and TRBJ2-1; 8 nucleotides agree with TRBD2. This CDR3 is built from 16 residues. Unmatched junction bases numbered 20, after V lost 4 bases and J lost 15 bases. From germline, CDR1 is SGHTA and CDR2 FQGNSA. The CDR3 region has the DNA TGTGCCAGCAGCTCAGTTTCAGGACTAGCCCGCGGGGCAGTGTTCTTC. Protein product: CASSSVSGLARGAVFF.

The chain combines TRBV7-2 with TRBJ1-2; D perhaps matches TRBD1 (5 bases). The germline V gene has CDR1 SGHTA and CDR2 FQGNSA. The ends were cut back, 6 bases at V and 4 bases at J, with 18 bases in the middle. This CDR3 contains 15 residues. CDR3 region: CASSPFLGAAYGYTF. CDR3 bases: TGTGCCAGCAGTCCTTTCCTTGGGGCAGCCTATGGCTACACCTTC. The full variable domain, completed using reference TRBV7-2 and TRBJ1-2, is GAGVSQSPSNKVTEKGKDVELRCDPISGHTALYWYRQSLGQGLEFLIYFQGNSAPDKSGLPSDRFSAERTGGSVSTLTIQRTQQEDSAVYLCASSPFLGAAYGYTFGSGTRLTVV.

This clone showed up just a few times. The J gene is TRBJ1-4, the V gene TRBV7-9; D is ambiguous. The germline V and J ends were trimmed by 0 bases and 10 bases, with 9 bases remaining between them. CDR1 and CDR2 from the germline V gene are SEHNR and FQNEAQ (reference sequence). The CDR3 totals 13 residues. CDR3 bases: TGTGCCAGCAGCTTAGCAGCGACGGGAAAACTGTTTTTT. The encoded protein is CASSLAATGKLFF. The variable domain in full, completed from reference TRBV7-9 and TRBJ1-4, reads DTGVSQNPRHKITKRGQNVTFRCDPISEHNRLYWYRQTLGQGPEFLTYFQNEAQLEKSRLLSDRFSAERPKGSFSTLEIQRTEQGDSAMYLCASSLAATGKLFFGSGTQLSVL.

This chain joins TRBV25-1 and TRBJ1-2, with D uncertain. V shed 4 bases and J shed 3 bases, with 6 bases lying between them. CDR1 is MGHDK and CDR2 is SYGVNS in the germline V gene. CDR3 size: 12 residues. The chain's CDR3 is CASSAEDYGYTF. The CDR3 DNA follows: TGTGCCAGCAGTGCAGAAGACTATGGCTACACCTTC.

The CDR3 sequence is CASSVGRVNTEAFF. In DNA, the CDR3 is TGTGCCAGCAGCGTGGGCAGGGTGAACACTGAAGCTTTCTTT. The chain joins TRBV9 to TRBJ1-1; a weak D match, TRBD1 (5 bases). The germline V gene encodes CDR1 SGDLS and CDR2 YYNGEE. The ends were cut back, 2 bases at V and 0 bases at J, with 8 bases in the middle. This CDR3 region has 14 residues.

This chain uses TRBV2 with TRBJ1-4, with TRBD1 as a possible D gene (5 bases). The V end was cut by 10 bases, the J end by 7 bases, with 16 bases between. Germline CDR1 is SNHLY and CDR2 is FYNNEI. The CDR3 is 13 residues long. The CDR3: CATQGGEVEKLFF. The CDR3 nucleotides read TGTGCCACCCAGGGAGGGGAAGTTGAAAAACTGTTTTTT.

The chain carries TRBV5-4 and TRBJ2-2; 11 bases map to TRBD2. CDR3 length: 16 residues. The germline gives CDR1 SGHNT, CDR2 YYREEE (reference sequence). V shed 3 bases, J shed 3 bases, and the junction held 4 bases outside the gene matches. CDR3 DNA: TGTGCCAGCAGCTCAATACTAGCGGGAGACACCGGGGAGCTGTTTTTT. Its protein is CASSSILAGDTGELFF.

V and J are TRBV5-5 and TRBJ1-4; the match to TRBD1 covers 8 bases. CDR1 is SGHKS and CDR2 is YYEKEE in the germline V gene (reference sequence). This CDR3 contains 16 residues. Losses at the gene ends were 2 bases for V and 0 bases for J; bases not matched to a gene: 3. CDR3 sequence: CASSFGQGATNEKLFF. The CDR3 bases are TGTGCCAGCAGCTTTGGACAGGGTGCAACTAATGAAAAACTGTTTTTT. The whole variable domain, filled in from reference TRBV5-5 and TRBJ1-4, reads DAGVTQSPTHLIKTRGQQVTLRCSPISGHKSVSWYQQVLGQGPQFIFQYYEKEERGRGNFPDRFSARQFPNYSSELNVNALLLGDSALYLCASSFGQGATNEKLFFGSGTQLSVL.

On this clone: Other DNA sequences in this sample translate to the same CDR3. The rearrangement uses TRBV7-9 and TRBJ2-1; 13 bases fit TRBD2. The CDR3 is 15 amino acids. The trim removed 3 bases at V and 5 bases at J, leaving 1 base unmatched. Germline values: CDR1 SEHNR, CDR2 FQNEAQ (reference sequence). The chain's CDR3 is CASSLGLAGNNEQFF. CDR3 DNA sequence: TGTGCCAGCAGCTTGGGACTAGCGGGAAACAATGAGCAGTTCTTC.

V and J are TRBV24-1 and TRBJ2-3, with TRBD1 identical over 8 bases. The V gene end was trimmed by 6 bases and the J gene end by 3 bases; junction bases not matched to a gene: 7. This CDR3 contains 15 residues. CDR1 and CDR2 (germline): KGHDR, SFDVKD. In DNA form, the CDR3 reads TGTGCCACCAGTCCGCGACAGGGGTGGACAGATACGCAGTATTTT. Translated, it gives CATSPRQGWTDTQYF.